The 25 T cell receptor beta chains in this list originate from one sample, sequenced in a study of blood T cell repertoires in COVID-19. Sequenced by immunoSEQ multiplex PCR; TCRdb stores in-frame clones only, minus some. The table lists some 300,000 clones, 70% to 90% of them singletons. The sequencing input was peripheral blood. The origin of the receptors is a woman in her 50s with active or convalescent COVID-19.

In DNA, the CDR3 is TGTGCCAGCAGCCCCACCATGCTAGCGGGAGTGGCAAATGAGCAGTTCTTC. Translated: CASSPTMLAGVANEQFF. The V gene is TRBV28, the J gene TRBJ2-1; 10 positions match TRBD2. There are 17 residues in the CDR3. The trim removed 6 bases at V and 7 bases at J, leaving 15 bases unmatched. In germline, CDR1 is MDHEN, CDR2 SYDVKM.

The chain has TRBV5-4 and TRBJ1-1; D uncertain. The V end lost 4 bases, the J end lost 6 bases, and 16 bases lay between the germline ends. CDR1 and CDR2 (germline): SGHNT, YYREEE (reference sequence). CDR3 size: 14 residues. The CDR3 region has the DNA TGTGCCAGCAGCCCACCGGGGAATGTCCCTGAAGCTTTCTTT. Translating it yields CASSPPGNVPEAFF.

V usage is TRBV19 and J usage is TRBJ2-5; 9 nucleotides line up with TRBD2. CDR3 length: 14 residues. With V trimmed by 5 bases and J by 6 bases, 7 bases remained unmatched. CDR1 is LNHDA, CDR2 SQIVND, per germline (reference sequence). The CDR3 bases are TGTGCCAGTAGTTTAGGACTAGCGATAAAGACCCAGTACTTC. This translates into CASSLGLAIKTQYF.

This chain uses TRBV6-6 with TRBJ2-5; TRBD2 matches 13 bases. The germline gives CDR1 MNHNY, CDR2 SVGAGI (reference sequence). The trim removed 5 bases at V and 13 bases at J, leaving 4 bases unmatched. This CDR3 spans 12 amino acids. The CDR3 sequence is CASSPRLAGGYF. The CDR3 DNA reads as TGTGCCAGCAGTCCCCGACTAGCGGGGGGGTACTTC.

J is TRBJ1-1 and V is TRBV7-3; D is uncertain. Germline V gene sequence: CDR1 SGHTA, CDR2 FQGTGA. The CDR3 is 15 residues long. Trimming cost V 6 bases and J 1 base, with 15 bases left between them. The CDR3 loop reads CASRERNSKNTEAFF. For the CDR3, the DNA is TGTGCCAGCAGAGAACGGAACAGCAAGAACACTGAAGCTTTCTTT.

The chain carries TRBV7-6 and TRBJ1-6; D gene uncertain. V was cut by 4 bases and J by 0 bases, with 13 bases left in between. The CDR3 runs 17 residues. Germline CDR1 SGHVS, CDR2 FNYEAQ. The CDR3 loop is CASSSTRGSSYNSPLHF. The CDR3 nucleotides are TGTGCCAGCAGCTCCACACGCGGCAGCTCCTATAATTCACCCCTCCACTTT. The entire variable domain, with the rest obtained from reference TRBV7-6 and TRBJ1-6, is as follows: GAGVSQSPRYKVTKRGQDVALRCDPISGHVSLYWYRQALGQGPEFLTYFNYEAQQDKSGLPNDRFSAERPEGSISTLTIQRTEQRDSAMYRCASSSTRGSSYNSPLHFGNGTRLTVT.

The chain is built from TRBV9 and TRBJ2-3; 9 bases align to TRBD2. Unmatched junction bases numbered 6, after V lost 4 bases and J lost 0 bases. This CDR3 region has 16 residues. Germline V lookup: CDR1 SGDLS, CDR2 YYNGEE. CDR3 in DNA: TGTGCCAGCAGCTCCGTAGCGGGGGTAAGCACAGATACGCAGTATTTT. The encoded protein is CASSSVAGVSTDTQYF.

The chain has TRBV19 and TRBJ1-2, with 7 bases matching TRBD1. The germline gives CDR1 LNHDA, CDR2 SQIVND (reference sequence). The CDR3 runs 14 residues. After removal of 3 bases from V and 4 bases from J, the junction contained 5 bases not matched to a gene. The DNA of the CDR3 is TGTGCCAGTAGTATCGAGGGGGCGGGCTATGGCTACACCTTC. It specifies CASSIEGAGYGYTF. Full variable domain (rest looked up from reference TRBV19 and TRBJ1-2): DGGITQSPKYLFRKEGQNVTLSCEQNLNHDAMYWYRQDPGQGLRLIYYSQIVNDFQKGDIAEGYSVSREKKESFPLTVTSAQKNPTAFYLCASSIEGAGYGYTFGSGTRLTVV.

The CDR3 sequence: CASSAETLVHEQYF. Written as DNA, the CDR3 is TGTGCCAGCAGCGCAGAGACCCTAGTGCACGAGCAGTACTTC. The V and J genes are TRBV9 and TRBJ2-7; D not resolved. This CDR3 is built from 14 residues. Trimming shortened V by 3 bases and J by 5 bases, and 15 bases separated the two germline ends. The germline gives CDR1 SGDLS, CDR2 YYNGEE.

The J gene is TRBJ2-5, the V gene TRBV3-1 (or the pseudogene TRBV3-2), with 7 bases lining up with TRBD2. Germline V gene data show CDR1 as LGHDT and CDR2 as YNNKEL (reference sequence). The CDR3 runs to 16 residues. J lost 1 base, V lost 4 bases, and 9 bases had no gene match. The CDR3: CASSPGVAGRQETQYF. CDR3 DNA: TGTGCCAGCAGCCCCGGGGTAGCGGGCCGCCAAGAGACCCAGTACTTC.

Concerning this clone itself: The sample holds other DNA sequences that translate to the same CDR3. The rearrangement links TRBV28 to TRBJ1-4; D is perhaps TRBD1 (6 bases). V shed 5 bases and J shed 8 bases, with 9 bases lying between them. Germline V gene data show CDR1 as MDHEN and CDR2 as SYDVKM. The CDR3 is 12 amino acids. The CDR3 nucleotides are TGTGCCAGCAGTCTGACAGGCGAAAAACTGTTTTTT. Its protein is CASSLTGEKLFF.

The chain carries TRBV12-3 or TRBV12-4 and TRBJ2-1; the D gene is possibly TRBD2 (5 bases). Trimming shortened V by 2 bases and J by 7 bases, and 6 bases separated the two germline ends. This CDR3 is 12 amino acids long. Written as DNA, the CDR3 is TGTGCCAGCAGTTTAAGGAGGAATGAGCAGTTCTTC. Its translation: CASSLRRNEQFF.

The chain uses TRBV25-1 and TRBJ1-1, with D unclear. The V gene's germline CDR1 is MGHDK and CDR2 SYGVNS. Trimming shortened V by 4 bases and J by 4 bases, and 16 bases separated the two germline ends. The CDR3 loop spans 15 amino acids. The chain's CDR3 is CASSARSRVFTEAFF. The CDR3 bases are TGTGCCAGCAGTGCTCGGTCGAGAGTTTTCACTGAAGCTTTCTTT.

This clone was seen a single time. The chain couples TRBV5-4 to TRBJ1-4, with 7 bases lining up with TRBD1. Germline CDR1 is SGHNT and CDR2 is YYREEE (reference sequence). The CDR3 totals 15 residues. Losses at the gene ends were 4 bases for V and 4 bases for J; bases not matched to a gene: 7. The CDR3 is CASSPGPGGNEKLFF. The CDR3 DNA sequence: TGTGCCAGCAGCCCGGGTCCAGGGGGTAATGAAAAACTGTTTTTT.

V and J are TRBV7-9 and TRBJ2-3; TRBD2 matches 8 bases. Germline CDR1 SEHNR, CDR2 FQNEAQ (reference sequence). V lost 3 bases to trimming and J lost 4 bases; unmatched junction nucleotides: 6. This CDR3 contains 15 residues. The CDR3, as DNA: TGTGCCAGCAGCTTTGGAGCGGGAGTGCCAGATACGCAGTATTTT. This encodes CASSFGAGVPDTQYF.

CDR3 loop: CASSVSPNYGYTF. In nucleotides, the CDR3 is TGTGCCAGCAGCGTCTCCCCGAACTATGGCTACACCTTC. V gene TRBV9 combines with J gene TRBJ1-2, with D hard to call. The CDR3 is made up of 13 amino acids. Trimming took off 2 bases at V and 2 bases at J, with 7 bases between the two ends. Germline V gene lookup returns CDR1 SGDLS and CDR2 YYNGEE.

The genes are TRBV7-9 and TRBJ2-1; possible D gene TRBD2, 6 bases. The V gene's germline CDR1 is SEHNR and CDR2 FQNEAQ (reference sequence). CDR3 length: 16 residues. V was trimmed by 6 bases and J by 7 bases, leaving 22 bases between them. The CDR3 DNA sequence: TGTGCCAGCAGACCACAACGGGGGTCCACGTATAATGAGCAGTTCTTC. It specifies CASRPQRGSTYNEQFF.

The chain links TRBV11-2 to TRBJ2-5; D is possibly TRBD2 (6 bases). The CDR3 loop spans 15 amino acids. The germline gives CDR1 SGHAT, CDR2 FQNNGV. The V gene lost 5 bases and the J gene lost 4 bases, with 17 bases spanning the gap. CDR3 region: CASSRTLGGLETQYF. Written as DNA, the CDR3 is TGTGCCAGCAGCCGAACCCTGGGAGGACTAGAGACCCAGTACTTC.

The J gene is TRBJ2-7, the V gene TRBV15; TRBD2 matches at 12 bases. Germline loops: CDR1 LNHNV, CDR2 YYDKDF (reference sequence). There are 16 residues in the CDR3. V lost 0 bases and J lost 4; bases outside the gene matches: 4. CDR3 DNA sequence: TGTGCCACCAGCAGAGACTATACTAGCGGGGGGTACGAGCAGTACTTC. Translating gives CATSRDYTSGGYEQYF.

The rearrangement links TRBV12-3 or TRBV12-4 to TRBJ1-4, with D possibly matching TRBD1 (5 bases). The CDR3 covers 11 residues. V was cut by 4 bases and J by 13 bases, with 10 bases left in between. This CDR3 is CASSWGGRLFF. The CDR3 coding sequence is TGTGCCAGCAGTTGGGGGGGAAGACTGTTTTTT.

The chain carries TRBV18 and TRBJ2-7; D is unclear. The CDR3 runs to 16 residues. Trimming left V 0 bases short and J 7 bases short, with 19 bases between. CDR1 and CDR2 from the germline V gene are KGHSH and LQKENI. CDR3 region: CASSPPSRGPRREQYF. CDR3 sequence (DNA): TGTGCCAGCTCACCACCATCACGCGGTCCCCGGCGGGAGCAGTACTTC.

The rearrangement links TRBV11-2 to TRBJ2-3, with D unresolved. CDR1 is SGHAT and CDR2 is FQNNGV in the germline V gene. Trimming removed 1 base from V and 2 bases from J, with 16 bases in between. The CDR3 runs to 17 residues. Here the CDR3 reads CASSLATAAILTDTQYF. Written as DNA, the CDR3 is TGTGCCAGCAGCTTAGCAACAGCCGCGATACTCACAGATACGCAGTATTTT.

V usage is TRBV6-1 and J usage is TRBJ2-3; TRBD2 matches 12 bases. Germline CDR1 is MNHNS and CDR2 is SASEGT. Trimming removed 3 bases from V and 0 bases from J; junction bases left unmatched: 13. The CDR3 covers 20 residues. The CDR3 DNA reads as TGTGCCAGCAGTGATAAAGTCCCGGGACTAGCGGGCGCCAGCACAGATACGCAGTATTTT. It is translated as CASSDKVPGLAGASTDTQYF.

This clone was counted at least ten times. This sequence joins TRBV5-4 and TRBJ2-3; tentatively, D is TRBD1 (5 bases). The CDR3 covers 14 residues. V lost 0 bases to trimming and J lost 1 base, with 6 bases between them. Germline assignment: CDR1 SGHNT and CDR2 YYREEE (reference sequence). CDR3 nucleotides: TGTGCCAGCAGCTTGGCAGGGCGCACAGATACGCAGTATTTT. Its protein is CASSLAGRTDTQYF.

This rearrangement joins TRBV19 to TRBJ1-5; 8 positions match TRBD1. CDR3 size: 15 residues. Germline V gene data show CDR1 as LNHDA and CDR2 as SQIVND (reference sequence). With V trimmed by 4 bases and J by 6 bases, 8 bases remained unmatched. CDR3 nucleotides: TGTGCCAGTAGTACACCGGACAGGGCGGCTCAGCCCCAGCATTTT. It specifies CASSTPDRAAQPQHF.